The 27 T cell receptor beta chains below were found in one sample sequenced in a study of Graves' ophthalmopathy and Graves' hyperthyroidism. The TCR beta CDR3 regions underwent amplification from RNA transcripts. Following a first-round RT-PCR that used HTBI primers, a second-round multiplex PCR was carried out. TCRdb redid the calling of the multiplex PCR reads with MiXCR, one entry per CDR3 protein. This sample has hundreds of thousands of distinct CDR3 sequences, with about 20% found just once. What was sequenced was peripheral blood. The receptors stem from a woman under 30 with stable Graves' hyperthyroidism. Some clones in this sample may be carry-over from other donors' samples.

The rearrangement links TRBV18 to TRBJ1-6; tentative D call: TRBD1 (5 bases). CDR1 is KGHSH and CDR2 is LQKENI in the germline V gene. This CDR3 contains 15 residues. Trimming shortened V by 6 bases and J by 6 bases, and 15 bases separated the two germline ends. CDR3 protein: CASSPGIRGNSPLHF. Written as DNA, the CDR3 is TGTGCCAGCTCCCCAGGGATAAGGGGTAATTCACCCCTCCACTTT.

This clonotype was seen ten or more times. The rearrangement joins TRBV6-5 to TRBJ2-7; 12 bases fit TRBD2. The germline CDR1 and CDR2 sequences are MNHEY and SVGAGI. The CDR3 extends over 14 amino acids. With 4 bases clipped from V and 7 bases from J, the junction kept 5 bases outside the gene matches. The DNA of the CDR3 is TGTGCCAGCAGTTCGACTAGCGGGAGAGCGGAGCAGTACTTC. Translating gives CASSSTSGRAEQYF.

This clonotype occurred a few times. This sequence joins TRBV15 and TRBJ2-5; weak D call: TRBD2 (7 bases). Germline V CDR1 and CDR2: LNHNV, YYDKDF (reference sequence). Trimming left V 3 bases short and J 5 bases short, with 16 bases between. This CDR3 is built from 15 residues. The CDR3 nucleotides read TGTGCCACCAGCAGGGATAGTACGGGGGGCGAGACCCAGTACTTC. It codes for CATSRDSTGGETQYF.

This clonotype has ten or more counts. This chain uses TRBV4-1 with TRBJ2-7; D not certain. CDR1 and CDR2 from the germline V gene are MGHRA and YSYEKL. This CDR3 is built from 14 residues. Trimming took 0 bases from V and 6 from J, leaving 12 bases between them. CDR3 protein: CASSQDPSSPEQYF. The CDR3 bases are TGCGCCAGCAGCCAAGACCCATCCTCCCCCGAGCAGTACTTC.

The rearrangement links TRBV5-1 to TRBJ2-7; 7 positions agree with TRBD1. The ends lost 4 bases at V and 0 bases at J; junction bases unmatched: 4. Germline CDR1 and CDR2: SGHRS and YFSETQ. The CDR3 totals 14 residues. CDR3 DNA: TGCGCCAGCAGCATGGGGACAGACTCCTACGAGCAGTACTTC. Encoded protein: CASSMGTDSYEQYF.

The chain is built from TRBV28 and TRBJ2-5; maybe TRBD2 (5 bases). Germline-derived CDR1 and CDR2 are MDHEN and SYDVKM. Trimming left V 5 bases short and J 1 base short, with 14 bases between. The CDR3 covers 15 residues. The CDR3 nucleotides read TGTGCCAGCAGTCCGCCAGTCAGCGGCCAAGAGACCCAGTACTTC. Its translation is CASSPPVSGQETQYF. The variable domain in full, with the rest retrieved from reference TRBV28 and TRBJ2-5, is DVKVTQSSRYLVKRTGEKVFLECVQDMDHENMFWYRQDPGLGLRLIYFSYDVKMKEKGDIPEGYSVSREKKERFSLILESASTNQTSMYLCASSPPVSGQETQYFGPGTRLLVL.

The chain couples TRBV6-1 to TRBJ1-1; TRBD1 is a possible D gene (6 bases). The CDR3 extends over 14 amino acids. Per germline, CDR1 MNHNS and CDR2 SASEGT. V was trimmed by 3 bases and J by 4 bases, leaving 12 bases between them. The CDR3 DNA follows: TGTGCCAGCAGTGAGTTCAGGGGTGGCACTGAAGCTTTCTTT. This sequence encodes CASSEFRGGTEAFF.

At least ten counts were recorded for this clonotype. The chain couples TRBV5-6 to TRBJ2-7; D gene ambiguous. V was clipped by 0 bases and J by 4 bases, with 14 bases between them. The germline gives CDR1 SGHDT, CDR2 YYEEEE. CDR3 length equals 15 residues. CDR3 sequence reads: CASSLVRQNPYEQYF. The CDR3 coding sequence is TGTGCCAGCAGCTTGGTCAGGCAAAACCCGTACGAGCAGTACTTC.

This clonotype was seen many times. The CDR3 DNA is TGTGCCAGCACCTACCAAGAGACCCAGTACTTC. It encodes CASTYQETQYF. The chain employs TRBV6-1 and TRBJ2-5; D not certain. The V end lost 7 bases, the J end lost 0 bases, and 3 bases lay between the germline ends. This CDR3 region has 11 residues. Per the germline V gene, CDR1 is MNHNS and CDR2 is SASEGT.

The chain has TRBV2 and TRBJ2-7; TRBD1 might be the D (7 bases). This CDR3 is built from 11 residues. The germline V and J ends were trimmed by 10 bases and 3 bases, with 10 bases remaining between them. Germline assignment: CDR1 SNHLY and CDR2 FYNNEI. The CDR3 here is CAIQGGYEQYF. The CDR3 DNA reads as TGTGCCATCCAGGGGGGCTACGAGCAGTACTTC.

This clonotype showed up many times. In DNA, the CDR3 is TGTGCCAGCAGCCCGGAACCAGAGACCCAGTACTTC. Translated, it gives CASSPEPETQYF. The chain joins TRBV5-5 to TRBJ2-5; D unresolved. The V end lost 4 bases, the J end lost 4 bases, and 8 bases lay between the germline ends. The CDR3 runs to 12 residues. The germline V gene has CDR1 SGHKS and CDR2 YYEKEE (reference sequence).

The table lists this clonotype with many counts. This rearrangement joins TRBV5-1 to TRBJ1-6; D is possibly TRBD1 (5 bases). Trimming left V 1 base short and J 9 bases short, with 14 bases between. The CDR3 length is 15 residues. Germline CDR1 reads SGHRS; CDR2 reads YFSETQ. The CDR3 spells CASSLPGRDASPLHF. The CDR3 bases are TGCGCCAGCAGCTTGCCAGGGAGAGACGCTTCACCCCTCCACTTT.

This clonotype was counted ten times or more. V is TRBV10-3 and J is TRBJ1-1; a weak D match, TRBD1 (5 bases). The CDR3 length is 13 residues. V was pared by 7 bases and J by 1 base, with 10 bases between. In germline, CDR1 is ENHRY, CDR2 SYGVKD. As DNA, the CDR3 is TGTGCCATCACCCGGGACGCGAACACTGAAGCTTTCTTT. Translation gives CAITRDANTEAFF.

There are many counts of this clonotype. The chain is built from TRBV5-1 and TRBJ1-1; no clear D gene. CDR1 is SGHRS and CDR2 is YFSETQ in the germline V gene. CDR3 length: 12 residues. V lost 1 base and J 6 bases, leaving 7 bases between the germline ends. The CDR3: CASSLPTAEAFF. The CDR3 bases are TGCGCCAGCAGCTTGCCAACAGCTGAAGCTTTCTTT.

The rearrangement links TRBV30 to TRBJ1-3; TRBD1 aligns across 8 bases. This CDR3 has 15 amino acids. The germline V gene encodes CDR1 GTSNPN and CDR2 SVGIG (reference sequence). J lost 7 bases, V lost 5 bases, and 13 bases had no gene match. The DNA for the CDR3 is TGTGCCTGGGGGCCCACAGGGGGATTGTGGAACACCATATATTTT. This encodes CAWGPTGGLWNTIYF.

This clonotype has at least ten counts. This chain connects TRBV20-1 to TRBJ2-7; TRBD2 matches at 7 bases. The V and J ends lost 0 bases and 1 base, in that order; junction bases with no gene match: 15. Germline loops: CDR1 DFQATT, CDR2 SNEGSKA (reference sequence). The CDR3 runs 18 residues. The CDR3 bases are TGCAGTGCTAGAGAGGGGTTCGGAGGGAGGGGTGCGTCCTACGAGCAGTACTTC. As protein: CSAREGFGGRGASYEQYF.

This clonotype was counted ten times or more. The chain carries TRBV12-3 or TRBV12-4 and TRBJ2-5; D is perhaps TRBD2 (5 bases). V lost 5 bases to trimming and J lost 6 bases, with 16 bases between them. The CDR3 contains 14 residues. The CDR3 loop reads CASSPEGGVKTQYF. As DNA, the CDR3 is TGTGCCAGCAGTCCAGAGGGTGGCGTGAAGACCCAGTACTTC.

This clonotype was counted at least ten times. The gene calls are TRBV18 and TRBJ2-5, with no clear D. There are 15 residues in the CDR3. Trimming took 2 bases from V and 2 from J, leaving 12 bases between them. Germline values: CDR1 KGHSH, CDR2 LQKENI. In nucleotides, the CDR3 is TGTGCCAGCTCACCAAGGGCGGAGACACAAGAGACCCAGTACTTC. It yields the protein CASSPRAETQETQYF.

This chain uses TRBV27 with TRBJ1-1; TRBD1 agrees at 10 bases. The CDR3 extends over 16 amino acids. Germline CDR1 and CDR2: MNHEY and SMNVEV (reference sequence). The V gene end was trimmed by 5 bases and the J gene end by 0 bases; junction bases not matched to a gene: 6. CDR3 DNA sequence: TGTGCCAGCAGTGCGGGACAGGGGCTTCTGAACACTGAAGCTTTCTTT. Protein product: CASSAGQGLLNTEAFF.

Many counts were recorded for this clonotype. This chain connects TRBV20-1 to TRBJ1-6, with a weak D call TRBD1 (5 bases). Looked up from germline, CDR1 is DFQATT and CDR2 is SNEGSKA (reference sequence). The V and J ends lost 3 bases and 10 bases respectively, with 19 bases between them. This CDR3 comprises 15 residues. In DNA, the CDR3 is TGCAGTGCTAGGGAAGGGACGACTGGCGGGTCACCCCTCCACTTT. Translated: CSAREGTTGGSPLHF.

This clonotype came up many times. The chain has TRBV6-2 or TRBV6-3 and TRBJ2-7, with D possibly matching TRBD2 (5 bases). Per germline, CDR1 MNHEY and CDR2 SVGEGT. The CDR3 has 15 amino acids. Trimming stripped 0 bases from V and 1 base from J, with 10 bases between. The CDR3 region has the DNA TGTGCCAGCAGTTACTCGAATTCGGGGTCCTACGAGCAGTACTTC. Translating gives CASSYSNSGSYEQYF.

The sample holds many counts of this clonotype. The chain couples TRBV12-5 to TRBJ1-5; 9 nucleotides line up with TRBD1. The CDR3 runs 15 residues. CDR1 LGHNT and CDR2 FRNRAP come from the germline V gene. The V and J ends lost 5 bases and 5 bases, in that order; junction bases with no gene match: 7. CDR3 loop: CASGTDRGVHQPQHF. The CDR3 bases are TGTGCTAGTGGTACGGACAGGGGAGTCCATCAGCCCCAGCATTTT.

This clonotype was picked up many times. The chain recombines TRBV12-3 or TRBV12-4 with TRBJ2-4; no firm D call. The germline V and J ends were trimmed by 6 bases and 6 bases, with 12 bases remaining between them. CDR3 length: 13 residues. CDR3: CASSPQKGNIQYF. The CDR3 nucleotides are TGTGCCAGCAGCCCACAGAAAGGAAACATTCAGTACTTC.

Comment on this clonotype: A much larger clone differs from this one at a single base, so this may be a read error. The chain links TRBV2 to TRBJ1-2, with D maybe TRBD1 (5 bases). The CDR3 runs 14 residues. Trimming took off 7 bases at V and 4 bases at J, with 16 bases between the two ends. Germline V gene lookup returns CDR1 SNHLY and CDR2 FYNNEI. As DNA, the CDR3 is TGTGCCAGCACCGAACGGGGGTACAGCTATGGCTACACCTTC. This encodes CASTERGYSYGYTF.

The rearrangement joins TRBV11-1 to TRBJ1-2, with a tentative D call TRBD1 (6 bases). Germline CDR1 is SGHAT and CDR2 is FQDESV (reference sequence). The ends were cut back, 5 bases at V and 4 bases at J, with 23 bases in the middle. The CDR3 extends over 17 amino acids. The CDR3, as DNA: TGTGCCAGCAGCCCCCGCGGGACTGGGGGCTTTGTCTATGGCTACACCTTC. Amino acid sequence: CASSPRGTGGFVYGYTF.

There are many counts of this clonotype. This CDR3 is CATSDLGGGAFF. DNA for the CDR3: TGTGCCACCAGTGATTTGGGCGGAGGGGCTTTCTTT. The genes are TRBV24-1 and TRBJ1-1; D call uncertain. This CDR3 has 12 amino acids. The germline V gene has CDR1 KGHDR and CDR2 SFDVKD. Trimming shortened V by 0 bases and J by 11 bases, and 9 bases separated the two germline ends.

This clonotype was seen a handful of times. This chain joins TRBV4-1 and TRBJ2-5, with 8 bases identical to TRBD2. V was pared by 1 base and J by 4 bases, with 11 bases of the junction left unmatched. The CDR3 covers 17 residues. CDR1 is MGHRA and CDR2 is YSYEKL in the germline V gene. CDR3 DNA sequence: TGCGCCAGCAGCCAAGGAAGGGGCGGGGGGCTTGGAGAGACCCAGTACTTC. Translating gives CASSQGRGGGLGETQYF.